A selection of T cell receptor beta chains follows, all from one sample in a study of blood T cells in healthy people across ages. Using its own MiXCR run on the 5' RACE reads, TCRdb lists one record per CDR3 protein. The sample has around 800,000 distinct CDR3 sequences, around 62% seen once. The sequencing sample was made of blood. The origin of the receptors is a man aged 30-40 years in good health. Both conserved end residues are part of each CDR3. Fields, in order: J gene, D gene, V gene, clone size, CDR3 protein, CDR3 DNA. D genes are given only for firm matches. Clone size is not always given. Where it is, it says once, few, many or a class for expanded clones.

J: TRBJ2-7; D: .; V: TRBV6-1; size: .; CDR3: CASVWPGHGGYEQYF; DNA: TGTGCCAGCGTATGGCCGGGGCACGGGGGATACGAGCAGTACTTC
J: TRBJ2-2; D: .; V: TRBV7-2; size: .; CDR3: CASSLGTGGGTGELFF; DNA: TGTGCCAGCAGCCTCGGAACAGGGGGGGGGACCGGGGAGCTGTTTTTT
J: TRBJ2-1; D: .; V: TRBV2; size: few; CDR3: CASRTNEVQFF; DNA: TGTGCCAGTCGAACCAATGAGGTGCAGTTCTTC
J: TRBJ2-3; D: TRBD1; V: TRBV27; size: .; CDR3: CASRQGRVDTQYF; DNA: TGTGCCAGCAGACAGGGGAGAGTAGATACGCAGTATTTT
J: TRBJ1-6; D: .; V: TRBV7-9; size: .; CDR3: CASSLRHDMEGSNSPLHF; DNA: TGTGCCAGCAGCCTACGCCACGACATGGAGGGGTCGAATTCACCCCTCCACTTT
J: TRBJ1-1; D: .; V: TRBV21-1; size: few; CDR3: CASSPLDRPEAFF; DNA: TGTGCCAGCAGCCCCTTGGACAGGCCTGAAGCTTTCTTT
J: TRBJ1-5; D: .; V: TRBV6-2/TRBV6-3; size: .; CDR3: CASSLQLLSNQPQHF; DNA: TGTGCCAGCAGTTTGCAGCTCCTTAGCAATCAGCCCCAGCATTTT
J: TRBJ2-1; D: TRBD1; V: TRBV6-5; size: .; CDR3: CASSYFPGQGFWDEQFF; DNA: TGTGCCAGCAGTTATTTCCCGGGACAGGGTTTTTGGGATGAGCAGTTCTTC
J: TRBJ2-5; D: .; V: TRBV2; size: few; CDR3: CASSLNGAGTQETQYF; DNA: TGTGCCAGCAGCCTGAATGGGGCGGGCACGCAAGAGACCCAGTACTTC
J: TRBJ2-5; D: .; V: TRBV4-2; size: .; CDR3: CASSQDLYSRPQETQYF; DNA: TGTGCCAGCAGCCAAGATCTCTACAGCCGTCCCCAAGAGACCCAGTACTTC
J: TRBJ2-6; D: .; V: TRBV18; size: .; CDR3: CASSQGGRSVSGANILTF; DNA: TGTGCCAGCTCACAGGGCGGACGTTCAGTCTCTGGGGCCAACATCCTGACTTTC
J: TRBJ2-1; D: .; V: TRBV12-3/TRBV12-4; size: .; CDR3: CASSSPDRNYNEQFF; DNA: TGTGCCAGCAGCTCCCCCGACAGGAACTACAATGAGCAGTTCTTC
J: TRBJ2-6; D: .; V: TRBV2; size: .; CDR3: CAVRGGSSGANVLTF; DNA: TGTGCCGTGAGGGGAGGTAGCTCTGGGGCCAACGTCCTGACTTTC
J: TRBJ2-2; D: TRBD2; V: TRBV20-1; size: .; CDR3: CSAPLAGRANTGELFF; DNA: TGCAGTGCCCCACTAGCGGGGCGTGCGAACACCGGGGAGCTGTTTTTT
J: TRBJ1-2; D: .; V: TRBV2; size: once; CDR3: CASSEAAGPGGYTF; DNA: TGTGCCAGCAGTGAAGCGGCGGGTCCGGGTGGCTACACCTTC
J: TRBJ2-7; D: TRBD2; V: TRBV7-9; size: .; CDR3: CASSSVGEGPRGYEQYF; DNA: TGTGCCAGCAGCTCAGTCGGGGAGGGGCCCCGAGGATATGAGCAGTACTTC
J: TRBJ1-2; D: .; V: TRBV20-1; size: once; CDR3: CSAPAGAWSGYTF; DNA: TGCAGTGCCCCGGCGGGGGCATGGAGCGGCTACACCTTC
J: TRBJ1-1; D: .; V: TRBV3-1; size: .; CDR3: CASSPGGGISGTEAFF; DNA: TGTGCCAGCAGCCCCGGGGGGGGAATTTCTGGCACTGAAGCTTTCTTT
J: TRBJ1-3; D: .; V: TRBV5-1; size: .; CDR3: CASSLAAGSSFSGNTIYF; DNA: TGCGCCAGCAGCTTGGCGGCCGGTAGCTCTTTCTCTGGAAACACCATATATTTT
J: TRBJ2-1; D: .; V: TRBV29-1; size: few; CDR3: CSVVGVTAYNEQFF; DNA: TGCAGCGTTGTTGGTGTGACAGCTTACAATGAGCAGTTCTTC
J: TRBJ2-7; D: .; V: TRBV28; size: .; CDR3: CASSPSRWGGRYEQYF; DNA: TGTGCCAGCAGTCCGAGTCGGTGGGGGGGCCGGTACGAGCAGTACTTC
J: TRBJ1-2; D: .; V: TRBV12-3/TRBV12-4; size: .; CDR3: CASSAGGRNYGYTF; DNA: TGTGCCAGCAGTGCCGGGGGGCGTAACTATGGCTACACCTTC
J: TRBJ2-5; D: .; V: TRBV6-5; size: .; CDR3: CASSYSPTNGETQYF; DNA: TGTGCCAGCAGTTACTCCCCCACTAATGGAGAGACCCAGTACTTC
J: TRBJ2-3; D: TRBD2; V: TRBV4-3; size: .; CDR3: CASSQRLAGGGVEDTQYF; DNA: TGCGCCAGCAGCCAGCGACTAGCGGGGGGCGGGGTAGAGGATACGCAGTATTTT
J: TRBJ2-1; D: TRBD2; V: TRBV7-9; size: few; CDR3: CASSLDLAGKYNEQFF; DNA: TGCGCCAGCAGCTTGGACCTAGCGGGGAAGTACAATGAGCAGTTCTTC
J: TRBJ2-7; D: TRBD1; V: TRBV10-3; size: once; CDR3: CAISELGQGVGEQYF; DNA: TGTGCCATCAGTGAGTTAGGACAGGGGGTAGGGGAGCAGTACTTC
J: TRBJ1-6; D: .; V: TRBV15; size: .; CDR3: CATSRSGSSYNSPLHF; DNA: TGTGCCACCAGCAGATCCGGGAGCTCCTATAATTCACCCCTCCACTTT
J: TRBJ2-5; D: .; V: TRBV5-6; size: .; CDR3: CASSLVTYQETQYF; DNA: TGTGCCAGCAGCTTGGTGACGTACCAAGAGACCCAGTACTTC
J: TRBJ2-7; D: .; V: TRBV4-3; size: few; CDR3: CASSQVARGRGHEQYF; DNA: TGCGCCAGCAGCCAAGTTGCTAGGGGCAGGGGACACGAGCAGTACTTC
J: TRBJ2-1; D: .; V: TRBV7-2; size: .; CDR3: CASSFGGTDNEQFF; DNA: TGTGCCAGCAGCTTCGGCGGCACCGACAATGAGCAGTTCTTC
J: TRBJ2-1; D: TRBD2; V: TRBV5-1; size: few; CDR3: CSSGEDYNEQFF; DNA: TGCTCTAGCGGGGAAGACTACAATGAGCAGTTCTTC
J: TRBJ2-3; D: .; V: TRBV6-2/TRBV6-3; size: .; CDR3: CASGRTKGTDTQYF; DNA: TGTGCCAGCGGTAGGACGAAGGGCACAGATACGCAGTATTTT
J: TRBJ1-2; D: .; V: TRBV12-3/TRBV12-4; size: few; CDR3: CASSPRPRGENYGYTF; DNA: TGTGCCAGCAGTCCACGTCCTCGGGGCGAGAACTATGGCTACACCTTC
J: TRBJ2-1; D: TRBD2; V: TRBV2; size: .; CDR3: CASIPTSASYNEQFF; DNA: TGTGCCAGCATCCCAACTAGCGCCTCCTACAATGAGCAGTTCTTC
J: TRBJ2-1; D: .; V: TRBV4-2; size: once; CDR3: CASSQEARPQETQFF; DNA: TGTGCCAGCAGCCAAGAGGCGAGACCTCAAGAGACCCAGTTCTTC
J: TRBJ2-1; D: TRBD1; V: TRBV27; size: few; CDR3: CASSVQGGNEQFF; DNA: TGTGCCAGCAGTGTACAGGGGGGCAATGAGCAGTTCTTC
J: TRBJ2-4; D: TRBD2; V: TRBV4-1; size: once; CDR3: CASSQGSPRGGKNIQYF; DNA: TGCGCCAGCAGCCAAGGGAGCCCTCGGGGGGGCAAAAACATTCAGTACTTC
J: TRBJ2-1; D: TRBD2; V: TRBV7-9; size: .; CDR3: CASSFRLAGPSSYNEQFF; DNA: TGTGCCAGCAGCTTTAGACTAGCGGGGCCAAGCTCCTACAATGAGCAGTTCTTC
J: TRBJ2-3; D: .; V: TRBV6-2/TRBV6-3; size: .; CDR3: CASSYRRALSTDTQYF; DNA: TGTGCCAGCAGTTATCGGAGGGCGTTAAGCACAGATACGCAGTATTTT
J: TRBJ2-4; D: TRBD2; V: TRBV6-2/TRBV6-3; size: .; CDR3: CASSYSIAGGSPENIQYF; DNA: TGTGCCAGCAGTTACTCAATAGCGGGGGGGAGTCCTGAAAACATTCAGTACTTC
J: TRBJ1-4; D: .; V: TRBV7-9; size: .; CDR3: CASSHPTLREKLFF; DNA: TGTGCCAGCAGCCATCCGACCCTCCGTGAAAAACTGTTTTTT